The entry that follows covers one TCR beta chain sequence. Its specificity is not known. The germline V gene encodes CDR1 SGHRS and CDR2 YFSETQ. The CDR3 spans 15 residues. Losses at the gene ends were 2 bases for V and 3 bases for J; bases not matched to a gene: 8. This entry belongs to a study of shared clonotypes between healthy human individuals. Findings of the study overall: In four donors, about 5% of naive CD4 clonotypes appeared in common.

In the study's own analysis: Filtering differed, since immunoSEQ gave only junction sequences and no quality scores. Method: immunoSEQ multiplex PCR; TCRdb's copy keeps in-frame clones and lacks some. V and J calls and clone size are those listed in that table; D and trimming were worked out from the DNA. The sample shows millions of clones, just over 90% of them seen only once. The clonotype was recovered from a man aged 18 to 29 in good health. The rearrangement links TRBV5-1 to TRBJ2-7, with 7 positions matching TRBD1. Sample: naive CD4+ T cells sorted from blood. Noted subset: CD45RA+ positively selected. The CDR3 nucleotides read TGCGCCAGCAGCTTTATGGGACAGCAACACTACGAGCAGTACTTC. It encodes CASSFMGQQHYEQYF.